This T cell receptor (beta chain) was sequenced during a study of blood T cell repertoires in COVID-19. Germline CDR1 reads KGHSH; CDR2 reads LQKENI. The CDR3 covers 15 residues. Deletions cut 0 bases from V and 5 bases from J, with 13 bases between. This table comes from immunoSEQ multiplex PCR, and its TCRdb copy is limited to in-frame clones, with some not included. The table has about 370,000 clones, 87% seen once. This TCR came from a woman in her twenties or thirties with COVID-19, enrolled during active disease. Sample: peripheral blood. The chain uses TRBV18 and TRBJ1-2; D remains ambiguous. The CDR3 region is CASSPPGSDSYGYTF. DNA of the CDR3: TGTGCCAGCTCACCACCCGGGTCGGATTCTTATGGCTACACCTTC. Full variable domain (missing parts from reference TRBV18 and TRBJ1-2): NAGVMQNPRHLVRRRGQEARLRCSPMKGHSHVYWYRQLPEEGLKFMVYLQKENIIDESGMPKERFSAEFPKEGPSILRIQQVVRGDSAAYFCASSPPGSDSYGYTFGSGTRLTVV.